The clone carrying this T cell receptor (beta chain) was observed many times. This sample stems from a study of CD8 T cells in ankylosing spondylitis. Unmatched junction bases numbered 7, after V lost 4 bases and J lost 5 bases. Germline V lookup: CDR1 SGHVS, CDR2 FQNEAQ. The CDR3 length is 14 residues. TCRdb recomputed calls from the 5' RACE reads with MiXCR, one row per CDR3 protein. The data hold around 140,000 distinct CDR3 sequences, with 10% to 12% observed a single time. The sequenced material came from blood, either unsorted or a sorted T cell fraction (not recorded which). The source of this sequence is a female donor with ankylosing spondylitis or in good health (not recorded which). This chain uses TRBV7-8 with TRBJ1-2, with 7 bases matching TRBD1. The CDR3 bases are TGTGCCAGCAGCTCAAGACAGGGCACTTATGGCTACACCTTC. Protein: CASSSRQGTYGYTF. Full variable domain (remainder filled in from reference TRBV7-8 and TRBJ1-2): GAGVSQSPRYKVAKRGQDVALRCDPISGHVSLFWYQQALGQGPEFLTYFQNEAQLDKSGLPSDRFFAERPEGSVSTLKIQRTQQEDSAVYLCASSSRQGTYGYTFGSGTRLTVV.